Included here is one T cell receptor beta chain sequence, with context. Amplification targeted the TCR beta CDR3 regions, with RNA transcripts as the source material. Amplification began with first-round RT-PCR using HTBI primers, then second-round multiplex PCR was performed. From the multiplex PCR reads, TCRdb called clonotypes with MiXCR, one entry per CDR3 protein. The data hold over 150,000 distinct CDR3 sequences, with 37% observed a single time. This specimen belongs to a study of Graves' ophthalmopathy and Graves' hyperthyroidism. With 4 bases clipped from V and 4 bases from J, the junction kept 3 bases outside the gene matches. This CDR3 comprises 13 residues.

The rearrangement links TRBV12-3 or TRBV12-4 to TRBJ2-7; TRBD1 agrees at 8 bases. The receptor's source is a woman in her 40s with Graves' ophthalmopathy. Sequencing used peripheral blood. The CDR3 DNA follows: TGTGCCAGCAGTTCGGGACAGGTGTACGAGCAGTACTTC. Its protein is CASSSGQVYEQYF.